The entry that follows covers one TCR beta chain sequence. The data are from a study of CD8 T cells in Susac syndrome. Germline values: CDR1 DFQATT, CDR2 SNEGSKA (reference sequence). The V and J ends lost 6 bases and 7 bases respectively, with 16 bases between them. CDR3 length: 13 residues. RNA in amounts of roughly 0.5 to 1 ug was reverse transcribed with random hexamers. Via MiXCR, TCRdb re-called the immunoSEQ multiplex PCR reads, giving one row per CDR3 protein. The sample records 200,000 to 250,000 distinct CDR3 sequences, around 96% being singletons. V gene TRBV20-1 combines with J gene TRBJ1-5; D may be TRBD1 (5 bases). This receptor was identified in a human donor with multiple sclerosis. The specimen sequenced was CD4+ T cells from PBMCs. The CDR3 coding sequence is TGCAGTGCGCCGGGGCGGCTGGGCCAGCCCCAGCATTTT. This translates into CSAPGRLGQPQHF.